This TCR beta chain came from a study of T-cell memory formation after mild COVID-19 (dated by TCRdb to 2020 to 2023). Study-wide context: TCR sequence clusters from the two donors were largely donor specific. In two donors, T-cell clones that expanded and contracted after mild COVID-19 were tracked by sequencing TCRalpha and TCRbeta repertoires over time. Two young, previously healthy adult volunteers, one female and one male, were included in the cohort. Study-wide findings and limitations: The study included only a couple of mild cases, and larger cohorts that include severe cases with pre-infection samples were judged to be necessary. Contracting CD4+ clones were located mainly in the CM and EM memory subsets, whereas CD8+ clones were found to be enriched in EMRA. The detection of some responding clones in pre-infection memory suggests that pre-existing cross-reactive memory T cells joined the SARS-CoV-2 response. Clones contracting from day 15 to 85 had balanced CD4/CD8 phenotypes, while a second wave expanding from day 15 to 37 was biased towards CD4+. Whether the second-wave clones peaking on day 37 were SARS-CoV-2 specific was not confirmed.

Ficoll-Paque density gradient centrifugation was the method used to isolate PBMCs. The sample holds a few counts of this clonotype. Its binding antigen is unknown. Base quality data are lacking; no much larger clone is found one base away. Taken from cysteine to phenylalanine, the CDR3 has 15 residues. Only CDR3 DNA is held: 45 bases, read in frame from base 1. CDR1 and CDR2 were assigned from the germline V gene (reference sequence) as SEHNR and FQNEAQ. At the junction V is shortened by 5 bases and J by 3 bases, with 14 bases in between. Sequencing instrument: Illumina NovaSeq 6000. cDNA libraries for TCRalpha and TCRbeta were prepared by 5'RACE using constant-segment primers, with sample barcodes and unique molecular identifiers added. Trizol reagent was used to extract RNA from every sample. Amplification of the libraries took two PCR steps, and the second step added a second sample barcode plus Illumina TruSeq adapters. The libraries were sequenced on an Illumina NovaSeq using 2 x 150 bp paired-end reads. The original pipeline was this. Demultiplexing of reads and collapsing into UMI-guided consensus sequences were performed with migec v1.2.7. With mixcr v2.1.11, UMI consensuses were aligned to TRA and TRB V and J templates and assembled into clonotypes. Expanded or contracted clonotypes were those called significant by both edgeR and NoisET, with noise models trained on biological replicates. For edgeR calls, the cutoffs were a false discovery rate-adjusted p below 0.01 and a log2 fold-change threshold of 1. PCA with hierarchical clustering of max-normalized trajectories of the 1000 most abundant clonotypes was used as exploratory dynamics analysis. Separately sequenced CD4+ and CD8+ repertoires were used to assign a CD4 or CD8 phenotype to each responding clone. TCRdb cleaned the public reads at Q25 with fastp, built clones with MiXCR and kept in-frame beta chains. Rows are unified per CDR3 protein, each entry keeping the most common DNA and genes. The V and J calls follow TCRdb's processing rather than the paper's. The table for this sample lists approximately 250,000 distinct CDR3 sequences; 15% to 20% of them were counted only once. The ten largest make up 20% to 25% of the sample.

This sequence originates from a man younger than 30 who had mild COVID-19 (a few samples of this study predate the infection). The sample titles of this study are shuffled in the database, so cell type and time point are left out; the donor was told from shared clones. Sequenced sample: PBMCs or a T cell subset sorted from them (not recorded which). The rearranged chain carries TRBV7-9 and TRBJ2-1; the D element might be TRBD1 or TRBD2, as each aligns at 5 bases. The sequence in DNA is TGTGCCAGCAGCCACGAGGGGCTGAACTACAATGAGCAGTTCTTC. It is translated as CASSHEGLNYNEQFF. Supplemented by the reference TRBV7-9 and TRBJ2-1 proteins around the CDR3, the complete variable domain is DTGVSQNPRHKITKRGQNVTFRCDPISEHNRLYWYRQTLGQGPEFLTYFQNEAQLEKSRLLSDRFSAERPKGSFSTLEIQRTEQGDSAMYLCASSHEGLNYNEQFFGPGTRLTVL.